The text below deals with one T cell receptor (beta chain). What antigen it recognizes has not been identified. No base-level quality is on record; no much larger clone is a single base apart. The record originates from a study of cytomegalovirus exposure and HLA in healthy donors (dated by TCRdb to about 2017). Some background on the complete study: In an earlier analysis of fewer than 750 of the donors, about 260 Gb of sequence data and 117 million unique TCR beta sequences from about 180 million T cells were reported. An early release covering about 600 HLA-typed donors comprised approximately 290 gigabases of sequencing data and approximately 85 million unique TCR sequences. Of the 300 to 500 genotyped donors, approximately 80% were placed in the genetic ancestry cluster associated with self-reported Caucasian donors. The study aimed to test whether signatures of past pathogen exposure could be identified by cataloging public T cell receptors. The study used immunosequencing to profile the T cell repertoires of under 700 subjects and linked those repertoires to cytomegalovirus serostatus. Along with the roughly 700-subject first cohort, a separate validation cohort of roughly 110 different subjects was used. To predict cytomegalovirus infection status, the study brought together high-throughput TCR immunosequencing, statistical association of individual TCRs with disease status, and machine learning. In a later analysis, previously published TCR beta repertoires from several hundred donors were re-analyzed and high-resolution HLA genotyping was added so that TCR occurrence patterns could be studied. Rather than drawing on any new phenotypic data, the later analysis identified candidate immune exposures from TCR beta sequences and the way those sequences occurred across donors. In an earlier analysis of roughly 600 of the donors, high-throughput TCR beta sequencing was used to judge whether each TCR beta V gene segment behaved as functional or pseudogenic. Donor age, sex, ethnicity and CMV serostatus were collected together with the repertoire data. A later genetic analysis used genome-wide SNP genotypes for 398 of the 666 donors, treating that subset as a discovery cohort. All discovery cohort repertoires had been generated using a single sequencing platform. HLA typing included class I and class II loci at four-digit resolution. Typing coverage differed by locus: A, B, C, DRB1 and DQB1 were typed in roughly 620-630 donors, DQA1 in about 500, DPA1 in over 600, and DPB1 in roughly 450. Roughly five DR-DQ haplotypes were handled as single units for association and clustering, since linkage in the cohort was strong. Across 398 genotyped donors of the cohort, an average of 235,054 unique TCR beta nucleotide sequences per donor were sequenced, and roughly 18% of those sequences were non-productive. Paper-wide results and their limitations: A group of highly shared sequence variants was considered likely to be a technical artifact of the sequencing pipeline. The authors suggested that the approach could potentially be extended to other disease states and immunological phenotypes. In this cohort, only TCR beta chains were sequenced, and detectable features were limited by the absence of alpha or paired-chain data. CMV serostatus was the only immune exposure information available for the cohort. The earlier analysis of 450 to 700 of the donors excluded roughly 17 rarely observed V segments, including chromosome 9 orphons, because counts were too low. In vitro tests confirmed that a few of the cytomegalovirus-associated TCR beta chains recognize cytomegalovirus antigens. According to a later analysis, most CMV-associated TCR beta chains appeared to be HLA-restricted, and the HLA associations seemed to be driven largely by CMV exposure. Broadly in line with IMGT annotations, most TCR beta V segments showed up in productive rearrangements about 87% or about 30% of the time in an earlier analysis of roughly 590 of the donors. In a later analysis, several top co-occurrence clusters were reported to appear linked to parvovirus B19, influenza, CMV and Epstein-Barr virus. A later analysis associated about 18,000 TCR beta sequences with specific HLA alleles at a false discovery rate of 0.05. Compared with the roughly 600-donor mean, donors in an Asian-associated ancestry cluster had fewer N-insertions in productive TCRs, according to a later genetic analysis. Cytomegalovirus status was reported to be diagnosed by the classifier with high specificity and sensitivity in both the original and validation cohorts. A later analysis found that HLA-associated TCR beta chains were more clonally expanded and had lower generation probabilities than equally common non-associated chains. Assigning TCR associations to individual alleles was difficult when HLA alleles, especially DR and DQ, strongly co-occurred. The presence/absence analyses assumed that sequencing depth was roughly uniform across donors, and that assumption may not be true. V-gene and J-gene trimming of TCR beta chains was associated with a missense DCLRE1C variant in a later genetic analysis, and the association was replicated in an independent cohort. In the study, 150 to 200 TCR beta chains were listed as associated with cytomegalovirus. HLA typing was unavailable for some donors at each locus, so association tests used only the typed subset. Linkage disequilibrium might explain the correlated functional status among segregating V segments, but an unknown experimental factor could not be excluded. Some IMGT-functional V segments, including TRBV6-2 and TRBV6-3, could not be distinguished by the 87-base-pair reads and were therefore excluded. A further reported finding was that TCR beta sequences accurately predicted the HLA-A and HLA-B alleles for most subjects in the first cohort. Most TCR sequences were seen in very few donors, while some public TCRs were found in many individuals. In a later analysis, TCR association rates were found to vary across HLA loci, with the most associated TCRs seen for DRB1 alleles and the fewest for HLA-C alleles.

In total, approximately 690 healthy bone marrow donors made up the cohort. At the time of sampling, every cohort member was nominally healthy, though immune exposures that went unrecorded were likely present. The donor was CMV seronegative and belonged to the group of 352 seronegative cohort members. A peripheral blood sample was collected from each donor, and TCR beta sequencing was performed on peripheral blood mononuclear cells. Genomic DNA extraction from the blood cell samples was performed with the Qiagen DNeasy Blood Extraction Kit. Preparation of the library involved the immunoSEQ multiplex PCR assay. For the multiplex PCR, a mixture combining 60 forward primers for TCR Vbeta segments and 13 reverse primers for TCR Jbeta segments was used. The CDR3 region of rearranged TCR beta genes was amplified from genomic DNA with a multiplex PCR assay. The Illumina HiSeq System was used to sequence the amplified TCR beta libraries as 87-base-pair reads. Concerning the study's data processing: Across the 670 or so repertoires, a later analysis counted 80 million or so unique TCR beta chains, approximately 12 million of which were shared by at least two donors. Raw reads were error-corrected and collapsed into unique sequences with a nearest-neighbor algorithm that merged closely related sequences to remove PCR and sequencing errors. Alignment of CDR3 sequences to IMGT reference sequences was used to assign V, D and J gene segments. Each retained sequence needed at least a six-nucleotide match to both a V gene segment and a J gene segment. A rearrangement was called productive if the CDR3 had no stop codons and remained in frame with V and J, and every other rearrangement was called non-productive. CDR3 was defined according to IMGT convention as the region running from the second conserved V-encoded cysteine to the conserved J-encoded phenylalanine. The earlier analysis of 587 of the donors excluded sequences that lacked an unambiguous match to a single V gene segment. An earlier analysis of fewer than 750 of the donors classified V segments as functional when productive rearrangements were above 56.7% and as segregating when the standard deviation between donors was above 5%. A statistical classification framework was developed to diagnose cytomegalovirus status using the catalog of TCR beta chain sequences. In a later analysis, V and J genes were assigned by comparing TCR nucleotide sequences against IMGT/GENE-DB human TR gene sequences. Using the TCRdist pipeline, a later analysis assigned CDR3 sequences along with most-parsimonious VDJ recombination scenarios. In a later analysis, each TCR beta chain was defined by its CDR3 amino acid sequence together with its V-gene family, and reads lacking a unique V-gene family were excluded. In a later analysis, around 650 highly shared, low-generation-probability nucleotide sequences were removed to address suspected cross-contamination and a sequencing artifact. In a later analysis, a clonal expansion index was calculated for each public chain from normalized within-repertoire ranks of inferred template counts. A later analysis computed generation probabilities with a VDJ recombination model fitted to out-of-frame rearrangements, and checked the results against IGoR. Hypergeometric tests were used in a later analysis to score TCR-TCR, TCR-HLA and TCR-CMV co-occurrence, with a repertoire-size bias correction applied to the TCR pairs. A later analysis estimated false discovery rates by permuting HLA or CMV assignments 20 times. In a later analysis, co-occurring TCRs were grouped using DBSCAN, and TCRdist sequence similarity was added for clustering within HLA-allele-positive subsets. Repertoires with fewer than 30,000 or more than 120,000 public chains were left out of co-occurrence clustering, as were about five repertoires with anomalous nucleotide sharing. TCRdb re-hosts the immuneACCESS table, in-frame sequences only. Its copies lack some clones; in the studies checked, an unresolved V gene accounts for under half of them, and the cause for the rest is not known. For V, J and clone size, that table is used; D and trimming come from the DNA. For this sample there are under 200,000 clones; roughly 74% appear just once. The ten top clones hold 1.5% to 2% of the sample.

V is clipped by 3 bases and J by 7 bases, and the sequence between their germline boundaries is 10 bases long. From a lookup of the germline V gene (reference sequence), CDR1 and CDR2 are SEHNR and FQNEAQ. The CDR3 covers 13 residues, taking in both the cysteine and the phenylalanine. Only the CDR3 DNA stays, 39 bases, in frame from base 1. The source material was PBMCs. The chain joins TRBV7-9 to TRBJ1-5; confidence is insufficient to name the D gene. The receptor was derived from a woman aged 25 to 45 in good health and CMV-seronegative. The sequenced DNA is TGTGCCAGCAGCTTCGAGGCCGAACAGCCCCAGCATTTT. Its protein is CASSFEAEQPQHF.